The present T cell receptor (beta chain) was sequenced within a study of shared clonotypes between healthy human individuals. Germline values: CDR1 SGDLS, CDR2 YYNGEE. V shed 3 bases, J shed 2 bases, and the junction held 2 bases outside the gene matches. This CDR3 is 14 amino acids long. Naive-designated CD8 cells lacked CD45RO, were positively enriched for CCR7, and omitted terminally differentiated effector memory CD45RA+ cells. The repertoire was sequenced with immunoSEQ multiplex PCR; TCRdb's copy has only in-frame clones and lacks some. The data contain about 2 million clones, around 96% of them singletons.

The specimen was naive CD8+ T cells sorted from blood. The V and J genes are TRBV9 and TRBJ2-7; 10 positions agree with TRBD2. This clonotype originated in a man aged 18 to 29 in good health. The CDR3 nucleotides read TGTGCCAGCAGCGAAGCGGGGGGGCCCTACGAGCAGTACTTC. Encoded protein: CASSEAGGPYEQYF.